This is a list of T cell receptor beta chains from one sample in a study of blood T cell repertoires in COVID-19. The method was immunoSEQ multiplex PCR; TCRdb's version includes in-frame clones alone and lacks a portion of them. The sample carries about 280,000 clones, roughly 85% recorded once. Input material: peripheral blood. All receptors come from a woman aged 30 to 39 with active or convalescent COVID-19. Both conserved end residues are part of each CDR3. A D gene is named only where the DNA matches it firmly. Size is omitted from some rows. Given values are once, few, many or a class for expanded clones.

CDR3aa: CASSHPRTGGFNEQFF
CDR3nt: TGTGCCAGCAGCCACCCGAGGACAGGGGGTTTCAATGAGCAGTTCTTC
j_gene: TRBJ2-1
v_gene: TRBV11-2
abundance: NA
d_gene: TRBD1

CDR3aa: CARSPPGQGVSNTGELFF
CDR3nt: TGTGCCAGAAGCCCTCCGGGACAGGGTGTGTCGAACACCGGGGAGCTGTTTTTT
j_gene: TRBJ2-2
v_gene: TRBV5-3
abundance: once
d_gene: TRBD1

CDR3aa: CATTSGGQRTDTQYF
CDR3nt: TGTGCCACCACATCAGGAGGCCAGCGCACAGATACGCAGTATTTT
j_gene: TRBJ2-3
v_gene: TRBV10-3
abundance: NA
d_gene: NA

CDR3aa: CASSPAGKYGYTF
CDR3nt: TGTGCCAGCAGCCCGGCAGGGAAGTATGGCTACACCTTC
j_gene: TRBJ1-2
v_gene: TRBV6-5
abundance: NA
d_gene: NA

CDR3aa: CASSLELAGGWHEQFF
CDR3nt: TGTGCCAGCAGCTTAGAACTAGCGGGGGGCTGGCATGAGCAGTTCTTC
j_gene: TRBJ2-1
v_gene: TRBV7-2
abundance: NA
d_gene: TRBD2

CDR3aa: CASTGTIRAGELFF
CDR3nt: TGTGCCAGCACTGGGACTATTCGGGCCGGGGAGCTGTTTTTT
j_gene: TRBJ2-2
v_gene: TRBV4-2
abundance: once
d_gene: TRBD2

CDR3aa: CASSQEDPDLIAVDSGANVLTF
CDR3nt: TGTGCCAGCAGCCAAGAAGATCCCGACCTGATAGCGGTAGACTCTGGGGCCAACGTCCTGACTTTC
j_gene: TRBJ2-6
v_gene: TRBV3-1/TRBV3-2
abundance: few
d_gene: NA

CDR3aa: CATSWATGQYNEQFF
CDR3nt: TGTGCCACCAGTTGGGCGACAGGGCAATACAATGAGCAGTTCTTC
j_gene: TRBJ2-1
v_gene: TRBV10-3
abundance: NA
d_gene: TRBD1

CDR3aa: CASSEVSAGTDTQYF
CDR3nt: TGTGCCAGCAGTGAAGTCTCAGCGGGGACAGATACGCAGTATTTT
j_gene: TRBJ2-3
v_gene: TRBV6-1
abundance: NA
d_gene: TRBD2

CDR3aa: CASGLGGQGPYGYTF
CDR3nt: TGTGCTAGTGGTTTGGGGGGACAGGGGCCCTATGGCTACACCTTC
j_gene: TRBJ1-2
v_gene: TRBV12-5
abundance: NA
d_gene: TRBD1

CDR3aa: CASSLNRGVQETQYF
CDR3nt: TGTGCCAGCAGCCTTAATCGGGGGGTTCAAGAGACCCAGTACTTC
j_gene: TRBJ2-5
v_gene: TRBV7-2
abundance: NA
d_gene: TRBD2

CDR3aa: CASSLPVFRELFF
CDR3nt: TGTGCCAGCAGTTTACCGGTATTCAGGGAGCTGTTTTTT
j_gene: TRBJ2-2
v_gene: TRBV12-3/TRBV12-4
abundance: NA
d_gene: NA

CDR3aa: CASSITGQSNSPLHF
CDR3nt: TGTGCCAGTAGTATCACCGGACAGTCCAATTCACCCCTCCACTTT
j_gene: TRBJ1-6
v_gene: TRBV19
abundance: once
d_gene: NA

CDR3aa: CASSQDWGGVLRETQYF
CDR3nt: TGTGCCAGCAGCCAAGACTGGGGAGGGGTCCTCCGAGAGACCCAGTACTTC
j_gene: TRBJ2-5
v_gene: TRBV14
abundance: NA
d_gene: TRBD2

CDR3aa: CATSRQGVGTEAFF
CDR3nt: TGTGCCACCAGCAGGCAGGGTGTAGGAACTGAAGCTTTCTTT
j_gene: TRBJ1-1
v_gene: TRBV15
abundance: NA
d_gene: NA

CDR3aa: CASSIKAGQNTEAFF
CDR3nt: TGTGCCAGTAGTATAAAGGCAGGTCAGAACACTGAAGCTTTCTTT
j_gene: TRBJ1-1
v_gene: TRBV19
abundance: NA
d_gene: NA

CDR3aa: CASKDPGATNEKLFF
CDR3nt: TGTGCCAGCAAAGACCCGGGGGCAACTAATGAAAAACTGTTTTTT
j_gene: TRBJ1-4
v_gene: TRBV6-6
abundance: NA
d_gene: NA

CDR3aa: CASSVGLGGRPNPDTQYF
CDR3nt: TGTGCCAGCAGCGTAGGTTTGGGGGGGCGGCCGAACCCAGATACGCAGTATTTT
j_gene: TRBJ2-3
v_gene: TRBV9
abundance: once
d_gene: NA

CDR3aa: CASTGAYEQYF
CDR3nt: TGTGCCAGCACAGGGGCCTACGAGCAGTACTTC
j_gene: TRBJ2-7
v_gene: TRBV6-5
abundance: NA
d_gene: NA

CDR3aa: CASSPPRTGDNEQFF
CDR3nt: TGTGCCAGCAGCCCCCCCCGGACAGGGGATAATGAGCAGTTCTTC
j_gene: TRBJ2-1
v_gene: TRBV7-9
abundance: NA
d_gene: TRBD1

CDR3aa: CASSLGGLGYGYTF
CDR3nt: TGTGCCAGCAGCTTGGGGGGCCTGGGCTATGGCTACACCTTC
j_gene: TRBJ1-2
v_gene: TRBV5-4
abundance: NA
d_gene: NA

CDR3aa: CASSFTGNTEAFF
CDR3nt: TGTGCCAGCAGCTTCACAGGGAACACTGAAGCTTTCTTT
j_gene: TRBJ1-1
v_gene: TRBV7-3
abundance: NA
d_gene: NA

CDR3aa: CSASTPGELLTPLHF
CDR3nt: TGCAGTGCTAGTACCCCAGGGGAGCTATTGACACCCCTCCACTTT
j_gene: TRBJ1-6
v_gene: TRBV20-1
abundance: NA
d_gene: NA

CDR3aa: CASSRRSGASSYEQYF
CDR3nt: TGCGCCAGCAGCCGAAGATCAGGGGCGAGCTCCTACGAGCAGTACTTC
j_gene: TRBJ2-7
v_gene: TRBV5-1
abundance: once
d_gene: NA

CDR3aa: CASSPPRGYGELFF
CDR3nt: TGTGCCAGCAGCCCCCCCCGGGGATACGGGGAGCTGTTTTTT
j_gene: TRBJ2-2
v_gene: TRBV7-8
abundance: NA
d_gene: NA

CDR3aa: CASSLGGRETQYF
CDR3nt: TGTGCCAGCAGTTTGGGAGGGCGGGAGACCCAGTACTTC
j_gene: TRBJ2-5
v_gene: TRBV28
abundance: NA
d_gene: TRBD2

CDR3aa: CASSGAAGAQHF
CDR3nt: TGTGCCAGCAGTGGCGCAGCGGGGGCCCAGCATTTT
j_gene: TRBJ1-5
v_gene: TRBV2
abundance: NA
d_gene: NA

CDR3aa: CASRATGTHHYEQYF
CDR3nt: TGTGCCAGCAGGGCGACCGGGACACACCACTACGAGCAGTACTTC
j_gene: TRBJ2-7
v_gene: TRBV27
abundance: few
d_gene: NA

CDR3aa: CASDPRDIHQFF
CDR3nt: TGTGCCAGCGACCCCCGGGACATACATCAGTTCTTC
j_gene: TRBJ2-1
v_gene: TRBV2
abundance: NA
d_gene: NA

CDR3aa: CASSLGQGAGTEAFF
CDR3nt: TGCGCCAGCAGCCTGGGACAGGGGGCGGGTACTGAAGCTTTCTTT
j_gene: TRBJ1-1
v_gene: TRBV4-1
abundance: NA
d_gene: TRBD1

CDR3aa: CASSLTGERGYTF
CDR3nt: TGTGCCAGCAGTCTGACAGGGGAGCGTGGCTACACCTTC
j_gene: TRBJ1-2
v_gene: TRBV27
abundance: few
d_gene: TRBD1

CDR3aa: CASTLGGTHSYNSPLHF
CDR3nt: TGTGCCAGCACCCTGGGCGGGACCCACTCCTATAATTCACCCCTCCACTTT
j_gene: TRBJ1-6
v_gene: TRBV9
abundance: NA
d_gene: NA

CDR3aa: CASNRQGAVGELFF
CDR3nt: TGTGCCAGCAATCGACAGGGGGCGGTCGGGGAGCTGTTTTTT
j_gene: TRBJ2-2
v_gene: TRBV27
abundance: NA
d_gene: TRBD1

CDR3aa: CASSPVARDTEAFF
CDR3nt: TGTGCCAGCAGCCCCGTAGCCCGGGACACTGAAGCTTTCTTT
j_gene: TRBJ1-1
v_gene: TRBV27
abundance: NA
d_gene: NA

CDR3aa: CASATGTGLIEAFF
CDR3nt: TGTGCCAGCGCCACCGGGACAGGGTTGATTGAAGCTTTCTTT
j_gene: TRBJ1-1
v_gene: TRBV18
abundance: few
d_gene: TRBD1

CDR3aa: CASSQDSGGPYEQYF
CDR3nt: TGTGCCAGCAGCCAAGATAGCGGGGGGCCCTACGAGCAGTACTTC
j_gene: TRBJ2-7
v_gene: TRBV4-2
abundance: NA
d_gene: TRBD2

CDR3aa: CASSLGGPRNTEAFF
CDR3nt: TGTGCCAGCAGCTTGGGTGGGCCTCGGAACACTGAAGCTTTCTTT
j_gene: TRBJ1-1
v_gene: TRBV5-4
abundance: NA
d_gene: NA

CDR3aa: CSVERRVNTEAFF
CDR3nt: TGCAGCGTTGAAAGGCGGGTGAACACTGAAGCTTTCTTT
j_gene: TRBJ1-1
v_gene: TRBV29-1
abundance: NA
d_gene: NA

CDR3aa: CASSPTTGGDRNTEAFF
CDR3nt: TGTGCCAGCTCACCTACGACAGGGGGCGACAGGAACACTGAAGCTTTCTTT
j_gene: TRBJ1-1
v_gene: TRBV18
abundance: NA
d_gene: TRBD1

CDR3aa: CASSYSSGWATEAFF
CDR3nt: TGTGCCAGCAGTTACTCGTCGGGGTGGGCCACTGAAGCTTTCTTT
j_gene: TRBJ1-1
v_gene: TRBV6-2/TRBV6-3
abundance: NA
d_gene: NA

CDR3aa: CAWKGLAGGNEQFF
CDR3nt: TGTGCCTGGAAGGGACTAGCGGGGGGCAATGAGCAGTTCTTC
j_gene: TRBJ2-1
v_gene: TRBV30
abundance: NA
d_gene: TRBD2

CDR3aa: CASSEGQGNQPQHF
CDR3nt: TGTGCCAGCAGCGAAGGACAGGGCAATCAGCCCCAGCATTTT
j_gene: TRBJ1-5
v_gene: TRBV7-2
abundance: NA
d_gene: TRBD1

CDR3aa: CASSPLGAAFF
CDR3nt: TGTGCCAGCAGCCCGCTGGGGGCGGCTTTCTTT
j_gene: TRBJ1-1
v_gene: TRBV6-5
abundance: NA
d_gene: NA

CDR3aa: CASSLTSEQYF
CDR3nt: TGTGCCAGCAGCTTGACTAGCGAGCAGTACTTC
j_gene: TRBJ2-7
v_gene: TRBV5-5
abundance: NA
d_gene: NA